This T cell receptor (beta chain) was retrieved from a study of cytomegalovirus exposure and HLA in healthy donors. Study overall: Earlier sequencing of about 179 million T cells yielded approximately 100 million unique TCR beta sequences. Study results and caveats: 164 TCR beta chains were listed as cytomegalovirus-associated.

The donors (healthy individuals) were bone marrow donors. V shed 0 bases and J 6 bases; nucleotides not matched to a gene: 8. Germline V CDR1 and CDR2: SGHTA, FQGNSA. This CDR3 spans 17 amino acids. Comments on this clone: Its specificity is not known.

PCR amplification relied on 60 Vbeta primers (plus 13 Jbeta primers). Some clones are missing from TCRdb's copy, which holds only in-frame ones; the method was immunoSEQ multiplex PCR. The table for this sample gives more than 100,000 clones. This receptor was identified in a man younger than 35 in good health and CMV-seronegative. The genes are TRBV7-2 and TRBJ2-2; 9 bases match TRBD2. The sample consisted of PBMCs. The CDR3 here is CASSLAWSGRLAGELFF. CDR3 coding DNA: TGTGCCAGCAGCTTAGCATGGAGCGGGAGGCTGGCCGGGGAGCTGTTTTTT.